The clone carrying this T cell receptor (beta chain) was counted only a few times. Its antigen is not known. The data originate from a study of T cell responses to AZD1222 COVID-19 vaccine. The assay was immunoSEQ multiplex PCR, and TCRdb's table has in-frame clones only and misses some. This table has approximately 94,000 clones, 80% to 90% appearing once. Study-wide results and caveats: Rises in breadth and depth of Spike-specific TCRs came after two AZD1222 doses. Clonal diversity was possibly underestimated; the donors were predominantly white British and more often female.

Losses at the gene ends were 2 bases for V and 4 bases for J; bases not matched to a gene: 10. The CDR3 has 17 residues. CDR1 and CDR2 (germline): KGHSH, LQKENI. The chain uses TRBV18 and TRBJ1-4; TRBD1 matches at 7 bases. The receptor comes from an adult in good health. This material consisted of peripheral blood, taken on day 0 of MenACWY control vaccination. CDR3 bases: TGTGCCAGCTCACCATTCGTGCAGGACAGGCTTAATGAAAAACTGTTTTTT. Amino acids: CASSPFVQDRLNEKLFF.